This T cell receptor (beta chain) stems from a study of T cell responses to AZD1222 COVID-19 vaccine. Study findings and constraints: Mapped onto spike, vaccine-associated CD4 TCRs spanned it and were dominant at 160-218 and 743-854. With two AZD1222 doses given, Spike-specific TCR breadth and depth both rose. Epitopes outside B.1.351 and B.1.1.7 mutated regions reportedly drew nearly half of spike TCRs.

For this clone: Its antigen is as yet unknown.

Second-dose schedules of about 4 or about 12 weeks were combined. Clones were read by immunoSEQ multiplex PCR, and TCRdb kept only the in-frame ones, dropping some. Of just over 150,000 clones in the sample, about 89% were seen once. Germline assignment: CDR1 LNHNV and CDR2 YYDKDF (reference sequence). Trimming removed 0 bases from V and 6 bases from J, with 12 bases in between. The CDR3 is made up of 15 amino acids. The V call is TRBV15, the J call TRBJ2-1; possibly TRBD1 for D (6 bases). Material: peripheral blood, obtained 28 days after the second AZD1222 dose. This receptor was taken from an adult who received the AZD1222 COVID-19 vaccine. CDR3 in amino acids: CATSRDHGGRNEQFF. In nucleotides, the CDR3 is TGTGCCACCAGCAGAGATCATGGGGGCCGCAATGAGCAGTTCTTC.